This T cell receptor beta chain was sequenced during a study of T cells after yellow fever vaccination. In TCRdb, the 5' RACE reads were re-called with MiXCR into one record per CDR3 protein. Of about 300,000 distinct CDR3 sequences in the sample, 6.5% to 8.5% were seen once. This clonotype turned up a few times. CDR3 length equals 13 residues. The junction had 9 bases not matched to a gene; V was cut back by 5 bases and J by 10 bases. Germline lookup yields CDR1 SGHTA and CDR2 FQGNSA. The specimen was PBMCs, collected about 49 days after the first yellow fever vaccination. The rearrangement joins TRBV7-2 to TRBJ2-3; 7 positions match TRBD2. This receptor was identified in a man aged 18 to 35 who received the YFV17D yellow fever vaccine. CDR3 nucleotides: TGTGCCAGCAGCCCGACTAGCTCGGCGTCGCAGTATTTT. Residues: CASSPTSSASQYF.